The 4 T cell receptor beta chains below come from one sample, sequenced in a study of shared clonotypes between healthy human individuals. This table comes from immunoSEQ multiplex PCR, and its TCRdb copy is limited to in-frame clones, with some not included. The sample records 650,000 to 800,000 clones, about 90% being singletons. CD45RO-negative, CCR7-selected cells formed the naive CD8 fraction, which excluded terminally differentiated effector memory CD45RA+ cells. The sequenced material came from naive CD8+ T cells sorted from blood. The receptors were sampled from a man aged 25 to 40 in good health.

V is TRBV4-1 and J is TRBJ1-1; D is perhaps TRBD1 (6 bases). Germline lookup yields CDR1 MGHRA and CDR2 YSYEKL. The CDR3 is made up of 16 amino acids. V lost 0 bases and J 5 bases, leaving 16 bases between the germline ends. This CDR3 is CASSQEGGGSWTEAFF. The CDR3 DNA reads TGCGCCAGCAGCCAAGAAGGAGGGGGGTCATGGACTGAAGCTTTCTTT.

The chain couples TRBV28 to TRBJ2-7; TRBD2 matches 7 bases. This CDR3 contains 18 residues. V gave up 1 base and J gave up 3 bases; unmatched junction bases: 15. Germline lookup yields CDR1 MDHEN and CDR2 SYDVKM. CDR3 nucleotide sequence: TGTGCCAGCAGTTTATCCCTCATCGCGGCGGGAGACTACTACGAGCAGTACTTC. This gives the protein CASSLSLIAAGDYYEQYF.

The rearrangement links TRBV28 to TRBJ1-1; D unclear. This CDR3 comprises 13 residues. Trimming took off 6 bases at V and 1 base at J, with 9 bases between the two ends. Germline assignment: CDR1 MDHEN and CDR2 SYDVKM. CDR3 loop: CASSLRPNTEAFF. The CDR3 nucleotides read TGTGCCAGCAGCCTCCGGCCGAACACTGAAGCTTTCTTT.

This chain uses TRBV6-5 with TRBJ2-5, with D unresolved. With 3 bases removed from V and 7 bases from J, the gap between germline ends came to 12 bases. Germline assignment: CDR1 MNHEY and CDR2 SVGAGI. This CDR3 is built from 13 residues. Here the CDR3 reads CASSYSAIGTQYF. The CDR3, as DNA: TGTGCCAGCAGTTATTCAGCAATAGGGACCCAGTACTTC.